This entry is about one TCR beta chain. These data belong to a study of blood T cells in healthy people across ages. Together with a sample-barcoded 5' primer, a J-beta primer mix was included in a second PCR lasting about 7 to 11 cycles. MiXCR, run by TCRdb on the 5' RACE reads, gives a single entry per CDR3 protein. Among about 830,000 distinct CDR3 sequences, approximately 59% were seen once, and the ten largest hold around a quarter. The sequence came from a young man in good health. Material: blood.

CDR3 protein: CASSVRGQGDTQYF. CDR3 sequence (DNA): TGTGCCAGCAGCGTAAGGGGTCAGGGAGATACGCAGTATTTT. The gene calls are TRBV9 and TRBJ2-3; the D gene is possibly TRBD1 (5 bases). The CDR3 runs to 14 residues. The ends were cut back, 1 base at V and 5 bases at J, with 11 bases in the middle. The V gene's germline CDR1 is SGDLS and CDR2 YYNGEE.